This T cell receptor (beta chain) originates from a study of blood T cell repertoires in COVID-19. Study background: Some COVID-19 samples were acute and others convalescent; all came from the United States, Italy and Spain. T cells, B-cell-depleted T cells, or PBMCs provided the cDNA or gDNA that served as material.

This clone was counted a single time. As handled by the study authors: Reference gene primers were amplified, and this amplification served to estimate nucleated cell counts. Data came from immunoSEQ multiplex PCR; TCRdb stores just in-frame clones and leaves some out. V, J and clone size derive from that table, while D and trimming were established from the DNA sequence. The sample holds some 130,000 clones, approximately 74% seen once. Germline-derived CDR1 and CDR2 are SNHLY and FYNNEI. Trimming left V 1 base short and J 5 bases short, with 3 bases between. The CDR3 covers 13 residues. The sequenced material came from peripheral blood. The chain recombines TRBV2 with TRBJ1-6; no reliable D call. The clonotype was recovered from a woman in her 70s with acute or convalescent COVID-19. This CDR3 reads CASSEVNNSPLHF. CDR3 nucleotides: TGTGCCAGCAGTGAAGTTAATAATTCACCCCTCCACTTT.